This record looks at one T cell receptor beta chain sequence and its context. Its antigen is unknown. Adolescents were screened for latent TB by skin test and IGRA. This specimen comes from a study of T cells in tuberculosis. For the study at large: In South Africa, adults with active tuberculosis were compared with IGRA-negative and latently infected IGRA-positive adolescents. Overall study findings and caveats: Active tuberculosis patients had shorter CDR3-alpha; the beta difference was nonsignificant.

Germline assignment: CDR1 SGHNT and CDR2 YYREEE (reference sequence). V was pared by 4 bases and J by 5 bases, with 7 bases of the junction left unmatched. The CDR3 has 15 residues. Generated by immunoSEQ multiplex PCR, the TCRdb table keeps only in-frame clones and is missing some. Here the sample spans approximately 28,000 clones, approximately 93% being singletons. Sample: PBMCs. The sequence was collected from a donor under 30 with latent tuberculosis or without tuberculosis infection. The chain carries TRBV5-4 and TRBJ1-2; 11 bases line up with TRBD1. CDR3 nucleotide sequence: TGTGCCAGCAGCGGAGGGGACAGGGGGAATTATGGCTACACCTTC. It yields the protein CASSGGDRGNYGYTF.